This TCR beta chain stems from a study of blood T cells in healthy people across ages. Study-wide background: With template switching, about one barcoded beta molecule was captured per two T cells. Findings and limits, study-wide: Naive CD4+ cells and diversity were both higher in long-lived donors than in aged donors. Roughly linear age-related decline in beta diversity appeared, significant by age approximately 40.

Donors were systemically healthy Caucasian individuals from Russia aged about 6 to 100 years. A second PCR of 7 to 11 cycles used a sample-barcoded 5' primer and a J-beta primer mix. TCRdb re-called the 5' RACE reads through MiXCR, storing one row per CDR3 protein. This sample has just over 800,000 distinct CDR3 sequences, with 62% found just once. Details on this clonotype: What it recognizes is unknown.

V lost 4 bases to trimming and J lost 4 bases; unmatched junction nucleotides: 5. Germline V gives CDR1 SGHKS, CDR2 YYEKEE (reference sequence). There are 15 residues in the CDR3. The clonotype was recovered from a man aged 25-40 years in good health. Sequenced: blood. The chain is built from TRBV5-5 and TRBJ1-4; 9 bases match TRBD1. CDR3 DNA: TGTGCCAGCAGCCCTACAGGGGGCAGTAATGAAAAACTGTTTTTT. As protein: CASSPTGGSNEKLFF.